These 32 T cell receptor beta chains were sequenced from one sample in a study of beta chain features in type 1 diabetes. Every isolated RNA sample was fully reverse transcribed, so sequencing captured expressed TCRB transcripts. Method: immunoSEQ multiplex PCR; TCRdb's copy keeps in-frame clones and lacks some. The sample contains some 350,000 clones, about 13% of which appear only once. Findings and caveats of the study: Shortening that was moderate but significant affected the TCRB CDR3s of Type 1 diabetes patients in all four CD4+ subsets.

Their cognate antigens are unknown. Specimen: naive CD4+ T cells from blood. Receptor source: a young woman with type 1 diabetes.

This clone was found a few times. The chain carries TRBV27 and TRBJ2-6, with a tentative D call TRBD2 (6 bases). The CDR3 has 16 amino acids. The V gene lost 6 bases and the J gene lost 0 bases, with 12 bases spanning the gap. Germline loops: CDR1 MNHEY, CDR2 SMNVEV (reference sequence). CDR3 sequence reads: CASRRDGSSGANVLTF. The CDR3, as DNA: TGTGCCAGCAGGAGGGACGGGAGCTCTGGGGCCAACGTCCTGACTTTC.

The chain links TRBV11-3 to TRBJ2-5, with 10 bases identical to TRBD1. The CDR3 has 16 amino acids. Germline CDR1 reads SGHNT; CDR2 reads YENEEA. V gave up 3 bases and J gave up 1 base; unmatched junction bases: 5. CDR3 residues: CASSLEWTGGQETQYF. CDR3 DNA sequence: TGTGCCAGCAGCTTGGAGTGGACAGGGGGCCAAGAGACCCAGTACTTC.

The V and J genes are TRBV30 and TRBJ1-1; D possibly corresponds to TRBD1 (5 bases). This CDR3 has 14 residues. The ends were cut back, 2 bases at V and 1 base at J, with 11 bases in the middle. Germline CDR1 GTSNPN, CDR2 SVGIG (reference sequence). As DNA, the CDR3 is TGTGCCTGGAGTTTCCGGGGGGGGAACACTGAAGCTTTCTTT. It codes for CAWSFRGGNTEAFF.

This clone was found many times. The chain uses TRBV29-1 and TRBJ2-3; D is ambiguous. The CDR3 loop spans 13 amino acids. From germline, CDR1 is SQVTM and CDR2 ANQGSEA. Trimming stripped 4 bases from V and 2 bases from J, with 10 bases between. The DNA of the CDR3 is TGCAGCGTTGCATCACTACTCACAGATACGCAGTATTTT. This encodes CSVASLLTDTQYF.

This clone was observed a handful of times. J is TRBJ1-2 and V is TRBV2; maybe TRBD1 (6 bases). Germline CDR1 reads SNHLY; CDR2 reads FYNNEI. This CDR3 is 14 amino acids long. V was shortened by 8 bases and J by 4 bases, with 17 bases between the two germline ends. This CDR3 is CASLGGGAPYGYTF. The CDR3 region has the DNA TGTGCCAGCCTCGGTGGGGGGGCCCCCTATGGCTACACCTTC.

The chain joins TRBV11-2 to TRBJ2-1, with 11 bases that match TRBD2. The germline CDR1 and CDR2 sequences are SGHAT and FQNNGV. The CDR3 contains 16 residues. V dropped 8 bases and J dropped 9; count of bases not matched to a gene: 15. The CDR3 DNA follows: TGTGCCAGCGGGACTAGCGGTGGGGGCCGCTTGGGTGAGCAGTTCTTC. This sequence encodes CASGTSGGGRLGEQFF.

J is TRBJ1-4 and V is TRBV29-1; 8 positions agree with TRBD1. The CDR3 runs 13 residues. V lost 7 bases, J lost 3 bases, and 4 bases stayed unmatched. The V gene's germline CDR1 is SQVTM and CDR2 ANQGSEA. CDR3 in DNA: TGCAGCGGTGGACAGGGTCCTAATGAAAAACTGTTTTTT. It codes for CSGGQGPNEKLFF. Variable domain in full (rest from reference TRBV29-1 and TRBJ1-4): SAVISQKPSRDICQRGTSLTIQCQVDSQVTMMFWYRQQPGQSLTLIATANQGSEATYESGFVIDKFPISRPNLTFSTLTVSNMSPEDSSIYLCSGGQGPNEKLFFGSGTQLSVL.

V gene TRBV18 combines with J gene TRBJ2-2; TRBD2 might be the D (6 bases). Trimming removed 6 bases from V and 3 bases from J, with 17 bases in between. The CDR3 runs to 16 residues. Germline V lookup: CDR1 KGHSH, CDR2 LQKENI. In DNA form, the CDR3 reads TGTGCCAGCTCGCTACTCGGGACTCCAGACACCGGGGAGCTGTTTTTT. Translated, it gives CASSLLGTPDTGELFF. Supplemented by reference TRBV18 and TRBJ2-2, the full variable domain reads NAGVMQNPRHLVRRRGQEARLRCSPMKGHSHVYWYRQLPEEGLKFMVYLQKENIIDESGMPKERFSAEFPKEGPSILRIQQVVRGDSAAYFCASSLLGTPDTGELFFGEGSRLTVL.

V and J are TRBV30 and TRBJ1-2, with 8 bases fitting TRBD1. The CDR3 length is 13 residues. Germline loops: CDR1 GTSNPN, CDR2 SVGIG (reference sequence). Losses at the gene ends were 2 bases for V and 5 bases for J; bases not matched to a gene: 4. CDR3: CAWSIGTGYGYTF. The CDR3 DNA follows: TGTGCCTGGAGTATCGGGACAGGATATGGCTACACCTTC.

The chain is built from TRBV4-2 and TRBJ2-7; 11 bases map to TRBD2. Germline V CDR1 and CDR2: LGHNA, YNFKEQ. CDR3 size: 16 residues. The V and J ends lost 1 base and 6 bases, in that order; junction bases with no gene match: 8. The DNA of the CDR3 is TGTGCCAGCAGCCAAGCCGTAGTAGCGGGAGGGAGCGAGCAGTACTTC. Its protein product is CASSQAVVAGGSEQYF.

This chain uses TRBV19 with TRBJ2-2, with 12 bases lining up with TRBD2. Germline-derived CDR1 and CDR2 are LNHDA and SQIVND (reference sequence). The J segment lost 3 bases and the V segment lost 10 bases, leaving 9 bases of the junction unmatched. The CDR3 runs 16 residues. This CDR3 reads CATPTSGSRYTGELFF. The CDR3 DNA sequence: TGTGCCACCCCGACTAGCGGGAGTAGGTACACCGGGGAGCTGTTTTTT.

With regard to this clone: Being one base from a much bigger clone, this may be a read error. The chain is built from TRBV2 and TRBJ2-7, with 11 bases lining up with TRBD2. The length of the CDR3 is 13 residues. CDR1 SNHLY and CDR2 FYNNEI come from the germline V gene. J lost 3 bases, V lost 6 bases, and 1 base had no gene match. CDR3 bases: TGTGCCAGCAGGGGACTAGCGGACTACGAGCAGTACTTC. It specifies CASRGLADYEQYF.

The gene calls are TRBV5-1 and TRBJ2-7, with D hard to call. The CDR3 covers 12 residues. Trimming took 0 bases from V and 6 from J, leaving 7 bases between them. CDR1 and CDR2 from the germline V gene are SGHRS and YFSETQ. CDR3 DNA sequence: TGCGCCAGCAGCTTGGTAAACAGCGAGCAGTACTTC. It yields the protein CASSLVNSEQYF.

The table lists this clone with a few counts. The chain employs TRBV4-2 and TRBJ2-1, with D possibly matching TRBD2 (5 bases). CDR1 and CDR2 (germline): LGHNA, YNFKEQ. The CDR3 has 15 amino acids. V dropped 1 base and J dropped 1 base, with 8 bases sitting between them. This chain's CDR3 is CASSQAGLSYNEQFF. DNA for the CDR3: TGTGCCAGCAGCCAAGCGGGATTATCCTACAATGAGCAGTTCTTC.

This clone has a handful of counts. DNA of the CDR3: TGCGCCAGCAGCCAAGCGGGTGAGCAGTTCTTC. This encodes CASSQAGEQFF. The chain combines TRBV4-3 with TRBJ2-1; no definite D call. There are 11 residues in the CDR3. V lost 1 base, J lost 9 bases, and 4 bases lay in between. Per germline, CDR1 LGHNA and CDR2 YSLEER.

In DNA form, the CDR3 reads TGTGCCAGCACCCGCCCGAGCGGGACCTACAATGAGCAGTTCTTC. This gives the protein CASTRPSGTYNEQFF. The chain has TRBV25-1 and TRBJ2-1; 7 bases map to TRBD2. CDR3 length equals 15 residues. V lost 7 bases and J lost 2; bases outside the gene matches: 8. The V gene's germline CDR1 is MGHDK and CDR2 SYGVNS.

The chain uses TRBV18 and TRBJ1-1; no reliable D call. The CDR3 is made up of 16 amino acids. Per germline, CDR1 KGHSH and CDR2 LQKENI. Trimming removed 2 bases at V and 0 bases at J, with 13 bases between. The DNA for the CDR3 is TGTGCCAGCTCACCATCCATTGGGCAGTTGAACACTGAAGCTTTCTTT. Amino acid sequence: CASSPSIGQLNTEAFF.

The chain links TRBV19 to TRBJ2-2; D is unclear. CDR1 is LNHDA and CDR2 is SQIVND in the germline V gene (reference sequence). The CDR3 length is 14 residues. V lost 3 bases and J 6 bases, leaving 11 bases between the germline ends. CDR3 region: CASSIPSAAGELFF. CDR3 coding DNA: TGTGCCAGTAGTATTCCCAGCGCGGCCGGGGAGCTGTTTTTT.

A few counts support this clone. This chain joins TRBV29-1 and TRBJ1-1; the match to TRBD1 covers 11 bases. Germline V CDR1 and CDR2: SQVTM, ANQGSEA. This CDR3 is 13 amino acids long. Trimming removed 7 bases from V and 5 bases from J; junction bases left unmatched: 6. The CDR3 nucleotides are TGCAGCGGGACAGGGGGCGCAGAAACTGAAGCTTTCTTT. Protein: CSGTGGAETEAFF.

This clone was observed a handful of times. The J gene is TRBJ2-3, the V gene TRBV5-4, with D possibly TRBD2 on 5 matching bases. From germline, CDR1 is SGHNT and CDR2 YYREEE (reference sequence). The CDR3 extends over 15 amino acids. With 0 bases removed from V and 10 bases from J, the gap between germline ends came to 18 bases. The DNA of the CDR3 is TGTGCCAGCAGCTTGGCCACGGCGGCAGCTAGCTCGCAGTATTTT. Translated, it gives CASSLATAAASSQYF. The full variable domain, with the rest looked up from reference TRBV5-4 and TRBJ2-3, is ETGVTQSPTHLIKTRGQQVTLRCSSQSGHNTVSWYQQALGQGPQFIFQYYREEENGRGNFPPRFSGLQFPNYSSELNVNALELDDSALYLCASSLATAAASSQYFGPGTRLTVL.

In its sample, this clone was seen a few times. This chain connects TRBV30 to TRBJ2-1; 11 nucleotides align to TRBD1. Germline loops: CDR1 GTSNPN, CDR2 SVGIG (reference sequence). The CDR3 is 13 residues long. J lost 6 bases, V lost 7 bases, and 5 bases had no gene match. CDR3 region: CASGGTGGNEQFF. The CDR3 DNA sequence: TGTGCCTCCGGTGGGACAGGGGGCAATGAGCAGTTCTTC.

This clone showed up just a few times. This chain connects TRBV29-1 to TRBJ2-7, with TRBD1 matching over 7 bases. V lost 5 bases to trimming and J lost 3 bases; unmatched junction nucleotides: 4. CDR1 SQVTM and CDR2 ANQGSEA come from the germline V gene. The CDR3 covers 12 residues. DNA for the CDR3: TGCAGCGTTTCTTACAGGGGCTACGAGCAGTACTTC. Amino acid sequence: CSVSYRGYEQYF.

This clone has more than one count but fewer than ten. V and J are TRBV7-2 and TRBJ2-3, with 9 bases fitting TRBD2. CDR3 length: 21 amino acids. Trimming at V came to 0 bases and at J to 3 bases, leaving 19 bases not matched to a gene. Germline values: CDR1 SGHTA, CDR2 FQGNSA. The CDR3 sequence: CASSLAQGRREGLRRTDTQYF. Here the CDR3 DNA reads TGTGCCAGCAGCTTAGCGCAGGGAAGGCGGGAGGGCCTGAGGAGGACAGATACGCAGTATTTT.

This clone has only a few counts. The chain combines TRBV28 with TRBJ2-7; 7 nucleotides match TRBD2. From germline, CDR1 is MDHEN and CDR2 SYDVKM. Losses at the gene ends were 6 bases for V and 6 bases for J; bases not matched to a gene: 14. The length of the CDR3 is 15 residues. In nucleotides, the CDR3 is TGTGCCAGCAGATCTGACCGGCGGGAGACGGCCGAGCAGTACTTC. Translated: CASRSDRRETAEQYF.

Here the CDR3 reads CASSMRRAGTSVSYNEQFF. CDR3 nucleotide sequence: TGTGCCAGCAGCATGAGGCGGGCCGGGACTAGCGTGTCCTACAATGAGCAGTTCTTC. The genes are TRBV9 and TRBJ2-1; 10 bases map to TRBD2. Trimming at V came to 4 bases and at J to 1 base, leaving 14 bases not matched to a gene. Per germline, CDR1 SGDLS and CDR2 YYNGEE. The length of the CDR3 is 19 residues.

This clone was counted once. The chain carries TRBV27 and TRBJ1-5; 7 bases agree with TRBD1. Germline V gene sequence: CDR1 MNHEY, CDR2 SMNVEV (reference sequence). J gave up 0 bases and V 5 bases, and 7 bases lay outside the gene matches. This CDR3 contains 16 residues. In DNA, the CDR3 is TGTGCCAGCAGTCCTCGGACAGGTCTTAGCAATCAGCCCCAGCATTTT. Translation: CASSPRTGLSNQPQHF.

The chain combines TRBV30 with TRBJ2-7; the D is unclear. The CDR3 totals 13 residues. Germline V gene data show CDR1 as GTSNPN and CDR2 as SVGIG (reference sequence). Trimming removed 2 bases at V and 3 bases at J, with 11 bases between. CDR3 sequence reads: CAWSLPRFYEQYF. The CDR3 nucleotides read TGTGCCTGGAGTTTACCCAGATTCTACGAGCAGTACTTC.

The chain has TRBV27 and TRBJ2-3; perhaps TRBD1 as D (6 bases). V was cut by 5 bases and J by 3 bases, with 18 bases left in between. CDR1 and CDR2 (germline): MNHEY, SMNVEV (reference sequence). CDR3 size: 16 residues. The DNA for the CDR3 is TGTGCCAGCAGTCTCCGTGCAGGGGTCATTACAGATACGCAGTATTTT. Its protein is CASSLRAGVITDTQYF.

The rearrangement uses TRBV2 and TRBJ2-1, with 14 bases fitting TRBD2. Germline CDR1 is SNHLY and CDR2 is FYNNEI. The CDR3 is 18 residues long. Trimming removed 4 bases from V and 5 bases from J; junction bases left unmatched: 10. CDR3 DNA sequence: TGTGCCAGCAGTGTTGTGGGACTAGCGGGAGAGGGGGACAATGAGCAGTTCTTC. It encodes CASSVVGLAGEGDNEQFF. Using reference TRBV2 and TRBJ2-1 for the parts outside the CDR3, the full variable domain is EPEVTQTPSHQVTQMGQEVILRCVPISNHLYFYWYRQILGQKVEFLVSFYNNEISEKSEIFDDQFSVERPDGSNFTLKIRSTKLEDSAMYFCASSVVGLAGEGDNEQFFGPGTRLTVL.

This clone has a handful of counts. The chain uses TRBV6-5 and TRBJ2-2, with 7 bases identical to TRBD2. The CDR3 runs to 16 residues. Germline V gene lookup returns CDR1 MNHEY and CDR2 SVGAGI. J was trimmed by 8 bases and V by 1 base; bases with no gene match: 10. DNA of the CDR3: TGTGCCAGCAGTTACTATAGCGGGCACCTACCGGGGGAGCTGTTTTTT. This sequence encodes CASSYYSGHLPGELFF.

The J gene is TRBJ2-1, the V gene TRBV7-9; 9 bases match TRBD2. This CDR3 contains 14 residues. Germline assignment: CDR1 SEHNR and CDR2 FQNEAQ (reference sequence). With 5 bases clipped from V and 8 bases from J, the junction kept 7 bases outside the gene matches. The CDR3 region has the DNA TGTGCCAGCAGCCATAGCGGGAGTAACGATGAGCAGTTCTTC. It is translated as CASSHSGSNDEQFF. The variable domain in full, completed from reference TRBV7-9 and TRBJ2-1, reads DTGVSQNPRHKITKRGQNVTFRCDPISEHNRLYWYRQTLGQGPEFLTYFQNEAQLEKSRLLSDRFSAERPKGSFSTLEIQRTEQGDSAMYLCASSHSGSNDEQFFGPGTRLTVL.

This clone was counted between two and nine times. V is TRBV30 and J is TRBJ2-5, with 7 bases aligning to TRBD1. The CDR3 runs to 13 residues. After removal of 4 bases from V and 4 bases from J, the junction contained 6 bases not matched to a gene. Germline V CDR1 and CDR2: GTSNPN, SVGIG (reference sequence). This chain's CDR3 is CAWNRQGRETQYF. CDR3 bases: TGTGCCTGGAATCGACAGGGCCGAGAGACCCAGTACTTC.